This TCR beta chain was sequenced for a study of identical twins. cDNA carried unique molecular identifiers, and a universal primer site was added by template switching. From the 5' RACE reads, TCRdb called clonotypes with MiXCR, one entry per CDR3 protein. Of some 730,000 distinct CDR3 sequences in the sample, around a sixth were seen once. The trim removed 4 bases at V and 4 bases at J, leaving 1 base unmatched. The CDR3 totals 12 residues. CDR1 and CDR2 (germline): SQVTM, ANQGSEA. Findings of the study overall: In cord blood, abundant beta clonotypes had fewer insertions; memory showed no trend.

This clonotype was observed a few times. Its antigen is not identified. This sample also appeared in a second study, on T cells expressing NK-cell markers. As that study records: The CD3+CD56-NKG2C+ fraction of several donors was also led by these clonotypes.

This receptor was taken from a woman aged 18-30 years in good health. What was sequenced was PBMCs. The rearrangement links TRBV29-1 to TRBJ1-2, with 9 bases fitting TRBD1. CDR3 coding DNA: TGCAGCGTTGTGGGACAGGGCTATGGCTACACCTTC. Translation: CSVVGQGYGYTF.